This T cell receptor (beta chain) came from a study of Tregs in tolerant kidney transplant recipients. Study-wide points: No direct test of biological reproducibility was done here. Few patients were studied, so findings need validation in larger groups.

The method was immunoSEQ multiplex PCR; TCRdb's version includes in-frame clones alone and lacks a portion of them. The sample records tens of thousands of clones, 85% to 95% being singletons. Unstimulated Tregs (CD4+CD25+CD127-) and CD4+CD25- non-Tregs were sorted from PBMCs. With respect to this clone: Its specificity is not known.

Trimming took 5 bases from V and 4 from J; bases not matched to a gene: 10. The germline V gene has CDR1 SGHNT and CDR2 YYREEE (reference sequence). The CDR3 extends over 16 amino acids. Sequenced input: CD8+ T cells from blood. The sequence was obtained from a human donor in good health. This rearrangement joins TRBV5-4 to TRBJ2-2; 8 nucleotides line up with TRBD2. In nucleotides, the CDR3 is TGTGCCAGCAGTCCCACAGCGGGAGTCGGCACCGGGGAGCTGTTTTTT. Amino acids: CASSPTAGVGTGELFF.